The present T cell receptor beta chain was sequenced within a study of cytomegalovirus exposure and HLA in healthy donors. Findings and limits, study-wide: Researchers left out some V segments, among them TRBV6-2 and TRBV6-3, as indistinguishable. Being productive about 87% or about 30% of the time was typical of most TCR beta V segments in an earlier analysis. Researchers reported from a later analysis that most CMV-associated TCR beta chains appeared HLA-restricted.

As to this clone: Its antigen is unknown.

PCR employed 60 Vbeta and 13 Jbeta primers. The method was immunoSEQ multiplex PCR; TCRdb's version includes in-frame clones alone and lacks a portion of them. The table includes 100,000 to 150,000 clones, 80% detected once. V lost 3 bases and J 1 base, leaving 11 bases between the germline ends. The CDR3 runs 15 residues. Germline-derived CDR1 and CDR2 are SGDLS and YYNGEE. The chain is built from TRBV9 and TRBJ1-5; TRBD1 might be the D (6 bases). Sequenced: PBMCs. The clonotype originates from a female donor in good health and CMV-seronegative. CDR3 DNA: TGTGCCAGCAGCGGCCAGGGGATGAGCAATCAGCCCCAGCATTTT. It yields the protein CASSGQGMSNQPQHF.